This T cell receptor beta chain was found in a study of post-analysis software for immune sequencing data. Across the whole study: Progressive-relapsing, secondary progressive and relapsing-remitting multiple sclerosis were among the disease courses included.

Study conclusions and caveats: Four or five TRBV segments (TRBV5-6, TRBV5-1 and TRBV20-1 among them) occurred more frequently in patients than in controls. Samples sharing a preparation batch grouped tightly together when assessed by F measure.

Presence of unique molecular identifiers characterized the TCR beta cDNA libraries. In TCRdb, the PCR reads were re-called with MiXCR into one record per CDR3 protein. The table has roughly 430,000 distinct CDR3 sequences, roughly 40% seen once; the top ten hold about 8%. In its sample, this clonotype was seen a few times. Its antigen is undetermined. The trim removed 5 bases at V and 3 bases at J, leaving 5 bases unmatched. The length of the CDR3 is 14 residues. Germline V gene data show CDR1 as MNHEY and CDR2 as SMNVEV (reference sequence). The sequenced sample was blood. The V gene is TRBV27, the J gene TRBJ2-5, with TRBD1 matching over 8 bases. This clonotype was obtained from a girl aged 2 to 10 with multiple sclerosis. The CDR3 loop reads CASSRGTGKETQYF. CDR3 DNA sequence: TGTGCCAGCAGTCGAGGGACAGGAAAAGAGACCCAGTACTTC.